This is a list of T cell receptor beta chains from one sample in a study of blood T cell repertoires in COVID-19. The table came from immunoSEQ multiplex PCR; TCRdb's copy has only in-frame clones and leaves some out. Of 90,000 to 120,000 clones listed, approximately 90% are singletons. Sequenced input: peripheral blood. The receptors were gathered from a woman between 25 and 40 years old with acute or convalescent COVID-19. The CDR3 runs from the conserved cysteine through the conserved F or W. The order of the fields is V gene, D gene, J gene, CDR3 protein. The D gene is left open where the match is weak.

>TRBV19|.|TRBJ1-1
CASSIHLNMNTEAFF
>TRBV10-3|TRBD1|TRBJ1-1
CAIGYRGGDTEAFF
>TRBV4-1|TRBD2|TRBJ2-2
CASSQGGLGDTGELFF
>TRBV19|.|TRBJ2-1
CARGYWPYNEQFF
>TRBV28|.|TRBJ1-2
CASRALAGGGPYGYTF
>TRBV4-2|.|TRBJ1-4
CASSQVFVSKGNEKLFF
>TRBV7-3|.|TRBJ1-1
CASSLSPGQPPTEAFF
>TRBV5-1|.|TRBJ1-5
CASSLASSSLDSNQPQHF
>TRBV30|TRBD1|TRBJ1-2
CACRRTGGSGYTF
>TRBV27|TRBD2|TRBJ2-1
CASSLSTGGSSYNEQFF
>TRBV4-2|TRBD1|TRBJ1-2
CASSQGGGQGLGYTF
>TRBV5-6|TRBD1|TRBJ1-2
CASSIPGTGVGYTF
>TRBV19|.|TRBJ2-2
CASTYWGHITGELFF